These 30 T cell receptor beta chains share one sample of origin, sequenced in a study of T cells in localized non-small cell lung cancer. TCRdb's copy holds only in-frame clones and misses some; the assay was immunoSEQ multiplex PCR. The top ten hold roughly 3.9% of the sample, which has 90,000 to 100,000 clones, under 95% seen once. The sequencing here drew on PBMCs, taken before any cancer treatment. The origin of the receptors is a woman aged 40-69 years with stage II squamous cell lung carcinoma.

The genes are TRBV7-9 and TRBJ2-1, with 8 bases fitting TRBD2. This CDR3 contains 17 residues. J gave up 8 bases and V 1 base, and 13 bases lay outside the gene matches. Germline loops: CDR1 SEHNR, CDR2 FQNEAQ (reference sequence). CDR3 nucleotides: TGTGCCAGCAGCTTAGGGGCGGGAGGCCTCGGTTTCGATGAGCAGTTCTTC. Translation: CASSLGAGGLGFDEQFF. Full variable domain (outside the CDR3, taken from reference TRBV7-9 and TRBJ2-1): DTGVSQNPRHKITKRGQNVTFRCDPISEHNRLYWYRQTLGQGPEFLTYFQNEAQLEKSRLLSDRFSAERPKGSFSTLEIQRTEQGDSAMYLCASSLGAGGLGFDEQFFGPGTRLTVL.

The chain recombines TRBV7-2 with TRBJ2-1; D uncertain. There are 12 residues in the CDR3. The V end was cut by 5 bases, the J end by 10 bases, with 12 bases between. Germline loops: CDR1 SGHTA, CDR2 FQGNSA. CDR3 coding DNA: TGTGCCAGCAGCCCGGGCCCTGGGGAGCAGTTCTTC. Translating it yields CASSPGPGEQFF.

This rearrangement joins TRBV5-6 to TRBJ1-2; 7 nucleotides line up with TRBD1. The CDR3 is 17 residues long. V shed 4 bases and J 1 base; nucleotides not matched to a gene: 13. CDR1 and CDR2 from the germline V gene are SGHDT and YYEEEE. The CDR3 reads CASSQEGARTYNYGYTF. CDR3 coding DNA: TGTGCCAGCAGCCAGGAGGGGGCGCGGACCTATAACTATGGCTACACCTTC.

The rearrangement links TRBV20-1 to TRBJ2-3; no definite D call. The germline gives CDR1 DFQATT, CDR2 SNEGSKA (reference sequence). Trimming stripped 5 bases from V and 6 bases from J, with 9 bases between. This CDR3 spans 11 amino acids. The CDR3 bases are TGCAGTGCTGGCATGATGGATACGCAGTATTTT. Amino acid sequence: CSAGMMDTQYF.

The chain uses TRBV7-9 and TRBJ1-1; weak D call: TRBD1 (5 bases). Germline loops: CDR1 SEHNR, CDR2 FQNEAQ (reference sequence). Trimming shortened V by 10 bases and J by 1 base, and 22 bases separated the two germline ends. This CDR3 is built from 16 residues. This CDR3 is CATLAPGGGWNTEAFF. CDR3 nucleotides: TGTGCCACCCTCGCACCCGGCGGGGGATGGAACACTGAAGCTTTCTTT.

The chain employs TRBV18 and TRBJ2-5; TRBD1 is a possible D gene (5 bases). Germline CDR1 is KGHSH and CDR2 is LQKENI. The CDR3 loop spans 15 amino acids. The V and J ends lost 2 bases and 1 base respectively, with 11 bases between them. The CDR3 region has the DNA TGTGCCAGCTCACCAGTTCGCGACAGCCAAGAGACCCAGTACTTC. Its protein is CASSPVRDSQETQYF.

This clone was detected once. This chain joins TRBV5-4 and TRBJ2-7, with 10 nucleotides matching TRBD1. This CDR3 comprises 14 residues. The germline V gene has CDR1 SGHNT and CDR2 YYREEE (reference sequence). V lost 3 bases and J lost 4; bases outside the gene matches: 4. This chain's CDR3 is CASSSGQGRYEQYF. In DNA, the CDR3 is TGTGCCAGCAGCTCGGGACAGGGGCGATACGAGCAGTACTTC.

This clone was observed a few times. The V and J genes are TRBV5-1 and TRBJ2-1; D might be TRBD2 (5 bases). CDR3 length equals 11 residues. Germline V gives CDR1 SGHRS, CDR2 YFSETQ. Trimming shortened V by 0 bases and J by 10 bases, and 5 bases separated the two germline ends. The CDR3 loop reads CASSLAGEQFF. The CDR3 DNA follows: TGCGCCAGCAGCTTGGCGGGGGAGCAGTTCTTC.

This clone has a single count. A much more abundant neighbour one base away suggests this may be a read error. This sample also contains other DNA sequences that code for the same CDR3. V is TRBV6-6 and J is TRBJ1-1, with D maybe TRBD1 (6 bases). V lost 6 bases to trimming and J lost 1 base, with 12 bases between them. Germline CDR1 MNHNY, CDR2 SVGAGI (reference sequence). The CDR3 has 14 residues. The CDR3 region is CASSHRDKNTEAFF. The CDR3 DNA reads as TGTGCCAGCAGCCACCGGGACAAGAACACTGAAGCTTTCTTT.

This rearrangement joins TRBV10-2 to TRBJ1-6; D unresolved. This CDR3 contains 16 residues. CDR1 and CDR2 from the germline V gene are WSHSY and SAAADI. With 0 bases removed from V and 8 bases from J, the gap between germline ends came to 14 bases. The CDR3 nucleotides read TGCGCCAGCAGTGAGTCCCGAGCAAACTTATATTCACCCCTCCACTTT. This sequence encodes CASSESRANLYSPLHF.

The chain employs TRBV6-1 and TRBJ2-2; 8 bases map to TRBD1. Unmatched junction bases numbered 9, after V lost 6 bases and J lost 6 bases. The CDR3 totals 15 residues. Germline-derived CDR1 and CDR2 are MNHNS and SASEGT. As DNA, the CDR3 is TGTGCCAGCAGACCATACAGGGGGTTAGCCGGGGAGCTGTTTTTT. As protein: CASRPYRGLAGELFF.

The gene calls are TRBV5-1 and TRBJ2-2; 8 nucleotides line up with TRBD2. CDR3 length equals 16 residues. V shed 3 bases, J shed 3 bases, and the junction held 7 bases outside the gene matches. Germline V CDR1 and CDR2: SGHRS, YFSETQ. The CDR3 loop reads CASSSGGLGHTGELFF. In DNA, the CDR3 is TGCGCCAGCAGCTCTGGGGGACTAGGTCACACCGGGGAGCTGTTTTTT.

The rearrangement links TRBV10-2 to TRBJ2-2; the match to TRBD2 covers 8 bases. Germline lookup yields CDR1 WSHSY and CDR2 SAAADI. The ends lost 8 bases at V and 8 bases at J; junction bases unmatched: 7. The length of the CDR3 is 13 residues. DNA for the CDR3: TGCGCCAGCGGGCGGGGGGCAACGGGGGAGCTGTTTTTT. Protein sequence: CASGRGATGELFF.

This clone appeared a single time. The CDR3 spells CASSEMTSGKSYEQYF. The DNA for the CDR3 is TGTGCCAGCAGTGAAATGACTAGCGGGAAGTCCTACGAGCAGTACTTC. The chain employs TRBV6-1 and TRBJ2-7, with 11 bases identical to TRBD2. The germline CDR1 and CDR2 sequences are MNHNS and SASEGT. The CDR3 extends over 16 amino acids. Unmatched junction bases numbered 4, after V lost 2 bases and J lost 1 base.

The CDR3 reads CASSLDGRAGELFF. The CDR3 bases are TGCGCCAGCAGCTTGGACGGGAGGGCCGGGGAGCTGTTTTTT. The V and J genes are TRBV5-1 and TRBJ2-2; 8 positions match TRBD2. The CDR3 loop spans 14 amino acids. The V gene end was trimmed by 0 bases and the J gene end by 6 bases; junction bases not matched to a gene: 1. Germline lookup yields CDR1 SGHRS and CDR2 YFSETQ.

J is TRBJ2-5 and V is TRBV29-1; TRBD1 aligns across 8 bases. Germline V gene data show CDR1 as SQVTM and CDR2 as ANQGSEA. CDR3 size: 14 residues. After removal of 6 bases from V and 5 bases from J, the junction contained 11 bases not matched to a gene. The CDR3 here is CSVTGQGIGETQYF. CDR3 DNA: TGCAGCGTAACTGGACAGGGAATAGGCGAGACCCAGTACTTC.

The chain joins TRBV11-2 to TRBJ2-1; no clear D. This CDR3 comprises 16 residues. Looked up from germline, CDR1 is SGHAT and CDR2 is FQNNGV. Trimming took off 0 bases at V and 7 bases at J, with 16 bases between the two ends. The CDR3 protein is CASSLEGSRFRNEQFF. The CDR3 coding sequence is TGTGCCAGCAGCTTAGAAGGATCCAGGTTTAGGAATGAGCAGTTCTTC. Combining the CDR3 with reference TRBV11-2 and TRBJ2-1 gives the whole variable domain EAGVAQSPRYKIIEKRQSVAFWCNPISGHATLYWYQQILGQGPKLLIQFQNNGVVDDSQLPKDRFSAERLKGVDSTLKIQPAKLEDSAVYLCASSLEGSRFRNEQFFGPGTRLTVL.

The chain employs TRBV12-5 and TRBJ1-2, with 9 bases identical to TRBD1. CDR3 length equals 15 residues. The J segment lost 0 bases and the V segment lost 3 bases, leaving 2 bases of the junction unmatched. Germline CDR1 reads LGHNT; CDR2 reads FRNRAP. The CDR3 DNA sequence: TGTGCTAGTGGTTTAGGGACAGGGACTAACTATGGCTACACCTTC. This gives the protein CASGLGTGTNYGYTF.

CDR3 amino acids: CASRTAGLTYDEQFF. The CDR3 DNA follows: TGTGCCAGCAGGACGGCGGGACTCACGTATGATGAGCAGTTCTTC. This chain joins TRBV6-1 and TRBJ2-1, with a possible D match to TRBD2 (6 bases). CDR1 and CDR2 (germline): MNHNS, SASEGT. Trimming took off 6 bases at V and 8 bases at J, with 20 bases between the two ends. The CDR3 is 15 residues long.

In DNA, the CDR3 is TGCGCCAGCAGCCCCAGACTAGCGGAGCCCTACGAGCAGTACTTC. This encodes CASSPRLAEPYEQYF. The V and J genes are TRBV5-1 and TRBJ2-7; 9 bases fit TRBD2. The CDR3 length is 15 residues. J was trimmed by 2 bases and V by 4 bases; bases with no gene match: 7. Per germline, CDR1 SGHRS and CDR2 YFSETQ.

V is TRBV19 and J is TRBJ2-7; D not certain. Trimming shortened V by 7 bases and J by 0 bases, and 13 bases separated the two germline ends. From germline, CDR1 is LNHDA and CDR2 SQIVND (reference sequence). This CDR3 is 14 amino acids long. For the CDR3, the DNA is TGTGCCAGTAAGGACCGAGCGACCTCCTACGAGCAGTACTTC. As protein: CASKDRATSYEQYF. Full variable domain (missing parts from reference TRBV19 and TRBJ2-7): DGGITQSPKYLFRKEGQNVTLSCEQNLNHDAMYWYRQDPGQGLRLIYYSQIVNDFQKGDIAEGYSVSREKKESFPLTVTSAQKNPTAFYLCASKDRATSYEQYFGPGTRLTVT.

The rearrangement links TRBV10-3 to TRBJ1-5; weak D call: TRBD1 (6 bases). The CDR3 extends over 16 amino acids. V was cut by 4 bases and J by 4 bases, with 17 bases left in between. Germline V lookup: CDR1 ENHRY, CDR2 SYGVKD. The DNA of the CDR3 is TGTGCCATCAGTGTGCCGACAGGCCCACCTAATCAGCCCCAGCATTTT. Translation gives CAISVPTGPPNQPQHF.

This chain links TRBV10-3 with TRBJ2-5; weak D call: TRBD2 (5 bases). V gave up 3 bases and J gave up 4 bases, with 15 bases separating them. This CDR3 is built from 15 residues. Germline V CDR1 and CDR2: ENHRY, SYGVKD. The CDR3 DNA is TGTGCCATCAGTGACAGCGGTGAGGGAAGAGAGACCCAGTACTTC. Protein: CAISDSGEGRETQYF.

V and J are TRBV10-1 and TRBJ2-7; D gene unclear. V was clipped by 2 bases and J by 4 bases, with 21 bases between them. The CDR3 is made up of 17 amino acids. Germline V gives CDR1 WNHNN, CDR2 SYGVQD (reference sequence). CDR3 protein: CASSETPPGPQKYEQYF. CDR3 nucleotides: TGCGCCAGCAGTGAGACCCCCCCCGGGCCCCAAAAATACGAGCAGTACTTC.

CDR3 protein: CASSLDRGGDTQYF. The CDR3 DNA is TGTGCCAGCAGCTTAGACAGGGGTGGCGATACGCAGTATTTT. This chain connects TRBV11-1 to TRBJ2-3; TRBD1 agrees at 7 bases. Germline values: CDR1 SGHAT, CDR2 FQDESV (reference sequence). CDR3 size: 14 residues. J gave up 6 bases and V 1 base, and 4 bases lay outside the gene matches.

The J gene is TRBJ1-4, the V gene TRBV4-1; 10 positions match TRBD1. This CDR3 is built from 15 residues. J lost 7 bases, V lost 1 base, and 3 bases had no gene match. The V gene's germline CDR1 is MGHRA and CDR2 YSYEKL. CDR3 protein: CASSQGDRGSEKLFF. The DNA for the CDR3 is TGCGCCAGCAGCCAAGGGGACAGGGGATCTGAAAAACTGTTTTTT.

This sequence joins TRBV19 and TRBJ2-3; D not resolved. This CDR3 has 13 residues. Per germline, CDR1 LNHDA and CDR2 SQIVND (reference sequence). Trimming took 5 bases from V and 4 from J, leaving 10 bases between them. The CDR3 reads CASSPVAADTQYF. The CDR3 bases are TGTGCCAGTAGTCCGGTGGCGGCAGATACGCAGTATTTT.

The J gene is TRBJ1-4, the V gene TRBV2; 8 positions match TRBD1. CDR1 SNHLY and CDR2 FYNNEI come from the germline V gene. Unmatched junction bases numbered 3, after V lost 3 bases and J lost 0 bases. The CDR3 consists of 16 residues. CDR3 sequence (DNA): TGTGCCAGCAGTGAGGACAGGGTGACAACTAATGAAAAACTGTTTTTT. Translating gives CASSEDRVTTNEKLFF. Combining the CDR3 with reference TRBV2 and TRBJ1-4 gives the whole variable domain EPEVTQTPSHQVTQMGQEVILRCVPISNHLYFYWYRQILGQKVEFLVSFYNNEISEKSEIFDDQFSVERPDGSNFTLKIRSTKLEDSAMYFCASSEDRVTTNEKLFFGSGTQLSVL.

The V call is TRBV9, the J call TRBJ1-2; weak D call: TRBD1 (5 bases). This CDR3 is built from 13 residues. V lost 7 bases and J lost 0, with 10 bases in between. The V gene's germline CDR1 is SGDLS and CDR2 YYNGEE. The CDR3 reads CASGKTANYGYTF. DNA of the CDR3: TGTGCCAGCGGTAAGACAGCTAACTATGGCTACACCTTC.

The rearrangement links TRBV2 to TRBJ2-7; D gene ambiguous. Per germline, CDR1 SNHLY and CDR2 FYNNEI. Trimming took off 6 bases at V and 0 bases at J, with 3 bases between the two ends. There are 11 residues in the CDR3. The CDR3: CASSGSYEQYF. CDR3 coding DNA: TGTGCCAGCAGCGGCTCCTACGAGCAGTACTTC.